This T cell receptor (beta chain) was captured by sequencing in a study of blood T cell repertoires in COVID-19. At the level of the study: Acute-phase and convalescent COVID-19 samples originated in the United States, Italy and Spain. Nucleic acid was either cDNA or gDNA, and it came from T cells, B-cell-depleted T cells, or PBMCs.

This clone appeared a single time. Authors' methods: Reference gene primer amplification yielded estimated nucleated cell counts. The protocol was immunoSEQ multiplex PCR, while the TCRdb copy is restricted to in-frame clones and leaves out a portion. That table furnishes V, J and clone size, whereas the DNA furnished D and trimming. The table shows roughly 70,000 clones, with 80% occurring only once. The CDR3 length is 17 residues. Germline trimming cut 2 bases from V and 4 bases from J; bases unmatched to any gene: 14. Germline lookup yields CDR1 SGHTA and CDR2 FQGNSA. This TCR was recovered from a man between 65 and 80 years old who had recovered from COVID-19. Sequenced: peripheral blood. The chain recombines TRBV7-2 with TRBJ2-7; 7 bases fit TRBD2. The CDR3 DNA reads TGTGCCAGCAGCTTAAGGAGGGCAACTAGCGTGGGTTACGAGCAGTACTTC. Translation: CASSLRRATSVGYEQYF.